This T cell receptor beta chain was recorded in a study of blood T cell repertoires in COVID-19. Overall study: Nucleic acid was either cDNA or gDNA, and it came from T cells, B-cell-depleted T cells, or PBMCs.

Cohort assignment relied on participant-reported clinical history. In the authors' workflow: Amplifying reference gene primers gave estimates of nucleated cell counts. TCRdb's table, derived via immunoSEQ multiplex PCR, lists solely in-frame clones and lacks some. V and J calls and clone size follow that table, whereas D and trimming were derived from the DNA. The sample records around 450,000 clones, about 85% being singletons. This CDR3 region has 14 residues. The V end lost 6 bases, the J end lost 6 bases, and 12 bases lay between the germline ends. The germline V gene has CDR1 MNHEY and CDR2 SVGAGI.

This chain links TRBV6-5 with TRBJ1-6; a possible D gene is TRBD1 (6 bases). The sequence came from a young woman with acute COVID-19. The sample taken for sequencing was PBMCs or T cells enriched from blood (not recorded which). CDR3 nucleotides: TGTGCCAGCAGGCTCGACAGGAGTAATTCACCCCTCCACTTT. This gives the protein CASRLDRSNSPLHF.